The rows below give T cell receptor beta chains drawn from one sample of a study of shared clonotypes between healthy human individuals. Sequencing was performed with immunoSEQ multiplex PCR; in TCRdb, only in-frame clones are kept and a portion is missing. The sample includes roughly 450,000 clones, more than 65% of them seen just once. Source material: PBMCs. The receptors shown here come from a woman aged 40 to 55 in good health. Some clones in this sample may be carry-over from other donors' samples. The CDR3 runs from the conserved cysteine through the conserved F or W. The D gene is left open where the match is weak. Clone sizes are given selectively: once, few, many, or a class where the clone is expanded.

D,J,V,size,CDR3,DNA
TRBD2,TRBJ2-1,TRBV6-1,many,CATGTSGESYNEQFF,TGTGCCACCGGGACTAGCGGGGAGTCCTACAATGAGCAGTTCTTC
TRBD1,TRBJ1-5,TRBV10-3,-,CAISAGQENQPQHF,TGTGCCATCAGTGCCGGACAGGAAAATCAGCCCCAGCATTTT
TRBD1,TRBJ1-2,TRBV29-1,-,CSVAQGGIDYGYTF,TGCAGCGTCGCCCAGGGGGGCATAGACTATGGCTACACCTTC
TRBD2,TRBJ2-3,TRBV5-1,many,CASSLSRGSSTDTQYF,TGCGCCAGCAGCTTGTCCCGCGGGAGCAGCACAGATACGCAGTATTTT
-,TRBJ1-2,TRBV18,-,CASSPEVNYGYTF,TGTGCCAGCTCACCAGAAGTAAACTATGGCTACACCTTC
TRBD2,TRBJ2-7,TRBV10-3,many,CATGTSGTGEQYF,TGTGCCACCGGGACTAGCGGGACCGGCGAGCAGTACTTC
TRBD1,TRBJ2-1,TRBV10-3,few,CAISRAGTGDNEQFF,TGTGCCATCAGTAGAGCCGGGACAGGGGACAATGAGCAGTTCTTC
-,TRBJ2-3,TRBV7-6,-,CASSLGPGGSTDTQYF,TGTGCCAGCAGCTTAGGCCCTGGGGGAAGCACAGATACGCAGTATTTT
-,TRBJ2-5,TRBV10-3,-,CAIRASGGETQYF,TGTGCCATCAGGGCAAGCGGAGGGGAGACCCAGTACTTC
TRBD1,TRBJ1-1,TRBV28,-,CASSLWTGGWSSNTEAFF,TGTGCCAGCAGTTTATGGACAGGGGGCTGGAGCTCGAACACTGAAGCTTTCTTT
-,TRBJ2-3,TRBV11-2,once,CASSLVGSGTDTQYF,TGTGCCAGCAGCTTAGTTGGGTCTGGCACAGATACGCAGTATTTT
-,TRBJ2-2,TRBV29-1,once,CSIYSGVNTGELFF,TGCAGCATCTACTCAGGGGTGAACACCGGGGAGCTGTTTTTT
-,TRBJ1-3,TRBV7-2,-,CASSRDAFGGNTIYF,TGTGCCAGCAGCCGCGACGCTTTTGGGGGAAACACCATATATTTT
-,TRBJ1-3,TRBV15,once,CATSRETGLTGNTIYF,TGTGCCACCAGCAGGGAAACAGGGTTAACTGGAAACACCATATATTTT
-,TRBJ1-2,TRBV6-5,-,CASSYTLTGNYGYTF,TGTGCCAGCAGTTACACCTTGACAGGAAACTATGGCTACACCTTC
-,TRBJ2-7,TRBV5-3,-,CARSFRNEQYF,TGTGCCAGAAGCTTTAGAAACGAGCAGTACTTC
-,TRBJ1-4,TRBV9,-,CASSFRPTTNEKLFF,TGTGCCAGCAGCTTCCGACCAACAACTAATGAAAAACTGTTTTTT
-,TRBJ2-7,TRBV27,-,CASSFSDPPYEQYF,TGTGCCAGCAGCTTTTCAGACCCACCCTACGAGCAGTACTTC
-,TRBJ2-2,TRBV11-2,-,CASSLGLNTGELFF,TGTGCCAGCAGCTTAGGATTAAACACCGGGGAGCTGTTTTTT
TRBD1,TRBJ2-7,TRBV7-3,-,CASSPTRGNEQYF,TGTGCCAGCAGCCCTACCAGGGGGAACGAGCAGTACTTC
-,TRBJ2-3,TRBV19,once,CASSWSWSTDTQYF,TGTGCCAGCAGTTGGTCCTGGTCAACAGATACGCAGTATTTT
-,TRBJ2-1,TRBV2,-,CASSERGIQSGQFF,TGTGCCAGCAGTGAACGCGGAATCCAATCCGGGCAGTTCTTC
-,TRBJ1-1,TRBV4-2,-,CASSQAAGMNTEAFF,TGTGCCAGCAGCCAAGCAGCAGGGATGAACACTGAAGCTTTCTTT
TRBD2,TRBJ2-1,TRBV11-2,-,CASSPRLAGHNEQFF,TGTGCCAGCAGCCCTAGACTAGCGGGCCACAATGAGCAGTTCTTC
-,TRBJ1-1,TRBV6-1,-,CASSTGLNTEAFF,TGTGCCAGCAGCACAGGACTGAACACTGAAGCTTTCTTT
-,TRBJ1-5,TRBV11-2,-,CASSLRRDAPQHF,TGTGCCAGCAGCCTCCGGAGGGACGCGCCCCAGCATTTT
TRBD1,TRBJ2-2,TRBV5-1,-,CASSPTGSRNTGELFF,TGCGCCAGCAGCCCGACAGGGAGCCGAAACACCGGGGAGCTGTTTTTT
TRBD2,TRBJ2-3,TRBV27,-,CASSEAGRAWDTQYF,TGTGCCAGCAGTGAAGCCGGGAGGGCCTGGGATACGCAGTATTTT
TRBD2,TRBJ2-5,TRBV4-1,-,CASSQDPPSGRLETQYF,TGCGCCAGCAGCCAAGACCCCCCTAGCGGAAGACTAGAGACCCAGTACTTC
TRBD1,TRBJ2-6,TRBV9,-,CASSASGQGLSGANVLTF,TGTGCCAGCAGCGCCTCAGGACAGGGTCTCTCTGGGGCCAACGTCCTGACTTTC
-,TRBJ2-1,TRBV5-1,-,CASSPDVIFRFF,TGCGCCAGCAGCCCCGACGTAATTTTTAGGTTCTTC
-,TRBJ1-1,TRBV18,-,CASSDSTTGNTEAFF,TGTGCCAGCTCAGACTCGACAACAGGAAACACTGAAGCTTTCTTT
-,TRBJ1-4,TRBV18,-,CASSPGTDEKLFF,TGTGCCAGCTCACCAGGGACGGACGAAAAACTGTTTTTT
-,TRBJ1-4,TRBV15,few,CATSRDLILWGVQEKLFF,TGTGCCACCAGCAGAGATCTAATTTTGTGGGGGGTTCAAGAAAAACTGTTTTTT
-,TRBJ2-5,TRBV6-5,-,CASRTFGEQYF,TGTGCCAGCAGGACCTTTGGGGAGCAGTACTTC
-,TRBJ2-5,TRBV5-4,-,CASSLNGFGTSMYF,TGTGCCAGCAGCTTGAATGGTTTTGGGACCTCGATGTACTTC
TRBD1,TRBJ2-7,TRBV7-7,-,CASSLAVRTGGLGSYEQYF,TGTGCCAGCAGCTTAGCGGTGAGAACAGGGGGACTGGGGTCCTACGAGCAGTACTTC
-,TRBJ2-7,TRBV4-1,once,CASSQVALDYEQYF,TGCGCCAGCAGCCAAGTTGCACTAGACTACGAGCAGTACTTC
-,TRBJ1-2,TRBV5-5,-,CASSSGPGYTF,TGTGCCAGCAGCTCCGGACCTGGCTACACCTTC
-,TRBJ1-2,TRBV27,-,CASSLSRGGMVYGYTF,TGTGCCAGCAGTTTATCTAGAGGGGGGATGGTCTATGGCTACACCTTC
TRBD2,TRBJ2-5,TRBV7-6,few,CASSPNSGRETQYF,TGTGCCAGCAGCCCCAATAGCGGGAGAGAGACCCAGTACTTC
TRBD1,TRBJ2-5,TRBV7-8,-,CASSLQGTDTQETQYF,TGTGCCAGCAGCCTGCAAGGGACAGACACACAAGAGACCCAGTACTTC
-,TRBJ1-3,TRBV6-1,once,CASSGRTSSGNTIYF,TGTGCCAGCAGTGGACGGACAAGCTCTGGAAACACCATATATTTT
TRBD1,TRBJ2-5,TRBV27,-,CASSLQGARFETQYF,TGTGCCAGCAGTTTACAGGGGGCGCGTTTTGAGACCCAGTACTTC
TRBD1,TRBJ1-1,TRBV5-4,-,CASSFKDRGGTEAFF,TGTGCCAGCAGCTTCAAGGACAGGGGAGGCACTGAAGCTTTCTTT
-,TRBJ1-6,TRBV18,-,CASSLRDNRSPLHF,TGTGCCAGCTCACTCCGGGACAACAGATCACCCCTCCACTTT
TRBD2,TRBJ2-3,TRBV5-6,-,CASSVLLAVGTDTQYF,TGTGCCAGCAGCGTACTCCTAGCGGTGGGTACAGATACGCAGTATTTT
-,TRBJ1-5,TRBV6-1,-,CASSEGWENQPQHF,TGTGCCAGCAGTGAAGGTTGGGAAAATCAGCCCCAGCATTTT
-,TRBJ2-3,TRBV19,once,CASVGPPTDTQYF,TGTGCCAGTGTGGGTCCGCCCACAGATACGCAGTATTTT
TRBD1,TRBJ1-5,TRBV27,-,CASSPGQGRSGNQPQHF,TGTGCCAGCAGTCCCGGACAGGGGAGGTCGGGCAATCAGCCCCAGCATTTT
-,TRBJ2-7,TRBV7-2,few,CASSPGTAPWNEQYF,TGTGCCAGCAGCCCAGGGACCGCCCCTTGGAACGAGCAGTACTTC
TRBD2,TRBJ2-3,TRBV2,once,CASSGEGRTDTQYF,TGTGCCAGCAGTGGGGAGGGGAGGACAGATACGCAGTATTTT
TRBD2,TRBJ2-1,TRBV7-2,-,CASSALLAANEQFF,TGTGCCAGCAGCGCCCTCCTAGCGGCCAATGAGCAGTTCTTC